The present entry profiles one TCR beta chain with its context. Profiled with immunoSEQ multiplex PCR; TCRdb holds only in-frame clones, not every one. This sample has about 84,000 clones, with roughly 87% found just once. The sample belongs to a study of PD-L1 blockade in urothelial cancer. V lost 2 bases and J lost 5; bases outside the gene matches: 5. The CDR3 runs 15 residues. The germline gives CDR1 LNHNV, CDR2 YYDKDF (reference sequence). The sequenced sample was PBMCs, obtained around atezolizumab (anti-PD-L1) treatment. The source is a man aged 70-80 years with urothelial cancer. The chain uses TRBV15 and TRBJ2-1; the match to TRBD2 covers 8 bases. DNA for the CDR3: TGTGCCACCAGCAGATTTAGCGGGGAGAACAATGAGCAGTTCTTC. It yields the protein CATSRFSGENNEQFF.